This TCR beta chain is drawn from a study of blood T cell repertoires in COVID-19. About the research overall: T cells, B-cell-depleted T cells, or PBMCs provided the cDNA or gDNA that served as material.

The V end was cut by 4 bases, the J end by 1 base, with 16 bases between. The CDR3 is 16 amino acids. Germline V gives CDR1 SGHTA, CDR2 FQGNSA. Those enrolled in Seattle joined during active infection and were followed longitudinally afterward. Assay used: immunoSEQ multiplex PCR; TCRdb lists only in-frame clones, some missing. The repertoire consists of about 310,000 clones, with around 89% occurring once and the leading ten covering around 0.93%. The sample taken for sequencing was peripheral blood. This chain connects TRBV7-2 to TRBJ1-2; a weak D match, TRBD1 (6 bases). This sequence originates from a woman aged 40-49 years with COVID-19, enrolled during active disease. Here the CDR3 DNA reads TGTGCCAGCAGCTCTTGGACAGAGAACTTTAACTATGGCTACACCTTC. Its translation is CASSSWTENFNYGYTF.